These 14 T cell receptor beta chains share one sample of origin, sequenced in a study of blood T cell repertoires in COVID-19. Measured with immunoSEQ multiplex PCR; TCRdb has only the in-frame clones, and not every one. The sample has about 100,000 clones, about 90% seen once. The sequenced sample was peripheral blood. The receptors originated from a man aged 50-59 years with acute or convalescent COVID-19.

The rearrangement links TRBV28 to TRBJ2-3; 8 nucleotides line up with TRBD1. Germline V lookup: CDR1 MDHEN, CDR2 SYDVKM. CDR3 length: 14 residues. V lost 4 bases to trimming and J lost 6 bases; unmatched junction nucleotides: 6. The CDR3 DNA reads TGTGCCAGCAGTTCAGGGGGCGCCGTTGATACGCAGTATTTT. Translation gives CASSSGGAVDTQYF.

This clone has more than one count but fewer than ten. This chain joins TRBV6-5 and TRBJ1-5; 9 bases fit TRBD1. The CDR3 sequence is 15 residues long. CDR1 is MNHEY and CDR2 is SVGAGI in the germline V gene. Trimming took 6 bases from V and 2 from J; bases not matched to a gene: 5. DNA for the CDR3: TGTGCCAGCAGCCTCCGGACAGGGGGCAATCAGCCCCAGCATTTT. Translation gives CASSLRTGGNQPQHF.

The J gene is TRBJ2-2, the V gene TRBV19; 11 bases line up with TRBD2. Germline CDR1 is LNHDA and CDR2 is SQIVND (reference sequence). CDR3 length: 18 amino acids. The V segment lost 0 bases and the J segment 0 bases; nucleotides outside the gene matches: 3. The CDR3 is CASSIEASGGTNTGELFF. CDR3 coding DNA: TGTGCCAGTAGTATAGAGGCTAGCGGGGGGACGAACACCGGGGAGCTGTTTTTT.

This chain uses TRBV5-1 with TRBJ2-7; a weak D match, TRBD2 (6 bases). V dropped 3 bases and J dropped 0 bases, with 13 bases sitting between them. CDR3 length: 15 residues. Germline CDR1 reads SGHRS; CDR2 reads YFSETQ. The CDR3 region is CASSSSWGDSYEQYF. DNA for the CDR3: TGCGCCAGCAGCTCCTCTTGGGGGGACTCCTACGAGCAGTACTTC.

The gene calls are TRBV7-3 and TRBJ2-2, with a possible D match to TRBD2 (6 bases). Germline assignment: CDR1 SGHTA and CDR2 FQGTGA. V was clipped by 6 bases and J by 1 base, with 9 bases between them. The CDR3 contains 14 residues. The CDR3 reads CASRRRGNTGELFF. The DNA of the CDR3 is TGTGCCAGCAGACGGAGGGGGAACACCGGGGAGCTGTTTTTT.

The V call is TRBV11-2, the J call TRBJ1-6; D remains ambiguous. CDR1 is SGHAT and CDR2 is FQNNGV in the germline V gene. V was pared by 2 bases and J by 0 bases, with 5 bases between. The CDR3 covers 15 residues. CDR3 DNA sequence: TGTGCCAGCAGCTTACGGAGCTCCTATAATTCACCCCTCCACTTT. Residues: CASSLRSSYNSPLHF.

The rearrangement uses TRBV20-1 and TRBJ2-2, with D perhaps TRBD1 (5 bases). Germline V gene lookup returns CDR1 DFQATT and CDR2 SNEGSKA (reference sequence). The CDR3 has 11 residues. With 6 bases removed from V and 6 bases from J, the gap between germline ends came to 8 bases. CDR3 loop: CSARGPGELFF. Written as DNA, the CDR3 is TGCAGTGCAAGGGGTCCCGGGGAGCTGTTTTTT.

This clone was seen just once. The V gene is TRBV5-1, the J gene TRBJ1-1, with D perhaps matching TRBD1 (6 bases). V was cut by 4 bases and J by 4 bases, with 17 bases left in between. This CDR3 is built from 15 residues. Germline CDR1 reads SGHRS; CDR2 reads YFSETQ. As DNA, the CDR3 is TGCGCCAGCAGCGGAACAGGGAAGGCGGGCACTGAAGCTTTCTTT. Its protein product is CASSGTGKAGTEAFF.

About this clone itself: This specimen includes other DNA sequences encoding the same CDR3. This CDR3 is CASSPRGPGQPQHF. The DNA of the CDR3 is TGTGCCAGCAGCCCCAGGGGGCCGGGTCAGCCCCAGCATTTT. This sequence joins TRBV28 and TRBJ1-5; TRBD1 aligns across 8 bases. The CDR3 loop spans 14 amino acids. The germline V gene encodes CDR1 MDHEN and CDR2 SYDVKM. The trim removed 6 bases at V and 6 bases at J, leaving 7 bases unmatched.

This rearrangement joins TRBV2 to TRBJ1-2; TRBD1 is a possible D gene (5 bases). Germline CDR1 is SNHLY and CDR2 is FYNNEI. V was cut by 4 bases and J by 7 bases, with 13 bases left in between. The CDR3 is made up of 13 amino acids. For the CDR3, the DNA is TGTGCCAGCAGTGTGCAGGGTTCCTCTGGCTACACCTTC. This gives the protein CASSVQGSSGYTF.

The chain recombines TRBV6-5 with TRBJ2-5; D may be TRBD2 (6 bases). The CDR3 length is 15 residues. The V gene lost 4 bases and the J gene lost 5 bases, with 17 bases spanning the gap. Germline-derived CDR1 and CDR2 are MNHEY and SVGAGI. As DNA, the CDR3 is TGTGCCAGCAGTTCCCGGACTATTCCTGAGGAGACCCAGTACTTC. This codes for CASSSRTIPEETQYF.

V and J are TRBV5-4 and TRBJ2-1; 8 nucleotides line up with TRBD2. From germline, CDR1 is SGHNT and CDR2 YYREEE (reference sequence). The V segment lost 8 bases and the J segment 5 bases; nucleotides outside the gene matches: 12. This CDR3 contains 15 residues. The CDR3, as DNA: TGTGCCAGTTCCGTCCGGGGGGGCTCGAACAATGAGCAGTTCTTC. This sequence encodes CASSVRGGSNNEQFF.

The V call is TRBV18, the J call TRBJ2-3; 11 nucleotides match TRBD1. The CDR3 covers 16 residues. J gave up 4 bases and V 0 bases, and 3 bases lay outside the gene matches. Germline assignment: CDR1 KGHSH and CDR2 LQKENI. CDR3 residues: CASSPPRTGGADTQYF. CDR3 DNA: TGTGCCAGCTCACCACCAAGGACAGGGGGCGCAGATACGCAGTATTTT.

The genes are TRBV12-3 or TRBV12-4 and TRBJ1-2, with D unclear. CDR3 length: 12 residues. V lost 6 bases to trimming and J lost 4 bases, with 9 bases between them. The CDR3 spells CASSRGPYGYTF. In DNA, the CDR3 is TGTGCCAGCAGCCGAGGCCCCTATGGCTACACCTTC.